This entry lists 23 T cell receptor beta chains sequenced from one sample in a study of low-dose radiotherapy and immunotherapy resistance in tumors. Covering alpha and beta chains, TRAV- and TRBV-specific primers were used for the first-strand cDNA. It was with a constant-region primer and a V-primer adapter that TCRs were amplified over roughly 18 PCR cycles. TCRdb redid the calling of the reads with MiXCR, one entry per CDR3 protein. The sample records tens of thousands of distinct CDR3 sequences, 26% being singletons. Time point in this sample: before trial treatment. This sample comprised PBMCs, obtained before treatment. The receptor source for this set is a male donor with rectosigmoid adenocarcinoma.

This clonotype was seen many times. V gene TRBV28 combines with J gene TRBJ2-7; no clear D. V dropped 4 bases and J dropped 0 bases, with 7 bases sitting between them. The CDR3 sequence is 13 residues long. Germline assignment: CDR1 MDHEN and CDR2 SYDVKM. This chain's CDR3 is CASSSHRSYEQYF. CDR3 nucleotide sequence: TGTGCCAGCAGTTCCCACCGCTCCTACGAGCAGTACTTC. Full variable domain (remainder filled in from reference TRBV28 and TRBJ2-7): DVKVTQSSRYLVKRTGEKVFLECVQDMDHENMFWYRQDPGLGLRLIYFSYDVKMKEKGDIPEGYSVSREKKERFSLILESASTNQTSMYLCASSSHRSYEQYFGPGTRLTVT.

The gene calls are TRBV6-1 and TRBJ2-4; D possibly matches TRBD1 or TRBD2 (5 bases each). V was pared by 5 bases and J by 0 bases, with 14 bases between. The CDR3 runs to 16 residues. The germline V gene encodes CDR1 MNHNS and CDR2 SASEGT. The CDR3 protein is CASSYGKGLAKNIQYF. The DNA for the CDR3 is TGTGCCAGCAGTTACGGGAAGGGGTTAGCCAAAAACATTCAGTACTTC.

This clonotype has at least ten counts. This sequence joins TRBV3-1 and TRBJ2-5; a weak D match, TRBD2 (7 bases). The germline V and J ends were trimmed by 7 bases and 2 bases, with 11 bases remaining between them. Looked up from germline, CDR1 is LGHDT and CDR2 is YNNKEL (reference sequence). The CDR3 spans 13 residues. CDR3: CASTGGPQETQYF. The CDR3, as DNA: TGTGCCAGCACCGGGGGGCCACAAGAGACCCAGTACTTC.

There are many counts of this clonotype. The DNA for the CDR3 is TGTGCCAGCAGTTTCCTAGCGGGAGGGATCGAGCAGTACTTC. It yields the protein CASSFLAGGIEQYF. This chain uses TRBV6-5 with TRBJ2-7; the match to TRBD2 covers 12 bases. Germline trimming cut 4 bases from V and 6 bases from J; bases unmatched to any gene: 4. This CDR3 is built from 14 residues. Looked up from germline, CDR1 is MNHEY and CDR2 is SVGAGI.

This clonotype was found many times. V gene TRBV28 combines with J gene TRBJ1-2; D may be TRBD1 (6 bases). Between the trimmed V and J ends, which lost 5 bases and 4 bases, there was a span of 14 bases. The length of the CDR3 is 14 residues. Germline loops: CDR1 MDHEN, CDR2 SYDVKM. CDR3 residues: CASSLEGGVYGYTF. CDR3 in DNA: TGTGCCAGCAGTCTGGAGGGGGGGGTCTATGGCTACACCTTC.

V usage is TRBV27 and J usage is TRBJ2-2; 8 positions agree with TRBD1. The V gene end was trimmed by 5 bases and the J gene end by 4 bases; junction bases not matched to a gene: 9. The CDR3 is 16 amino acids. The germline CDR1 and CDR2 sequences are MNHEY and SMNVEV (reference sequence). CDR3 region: CASSLDRTGFTGELFF. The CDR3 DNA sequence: TGTGCCAGCAGTCTCGACAGGACAGGGTTCACCGGGGAGCTGTTTTTT.

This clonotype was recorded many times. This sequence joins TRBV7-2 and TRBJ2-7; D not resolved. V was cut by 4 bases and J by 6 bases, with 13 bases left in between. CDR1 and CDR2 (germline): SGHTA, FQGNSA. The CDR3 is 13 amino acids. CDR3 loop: CASSSREASEQYF. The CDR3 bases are TGTGCCAGCAGCTCACGAGAGGCATCCGAGCAGTACTTC.

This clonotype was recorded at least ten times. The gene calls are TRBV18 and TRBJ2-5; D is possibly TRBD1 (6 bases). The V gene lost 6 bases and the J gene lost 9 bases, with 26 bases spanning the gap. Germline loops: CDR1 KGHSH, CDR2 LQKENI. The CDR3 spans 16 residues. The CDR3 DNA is TGTGCCAGCTCTAGGGTGGTGGACAGACCGACGGAGGCCCAGTACTTC. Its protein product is CASSRVVDRPTEAQYF. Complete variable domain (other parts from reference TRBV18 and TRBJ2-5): NAGVMQNPRHLVRRRGQEARLRCSPMKGHSHVYWYRQLPEEGLKFMVYLQKENIIDESGMPKERFSAEFPKEGPSILRIQQVVRGDSAAYFCASSRVVDRPTEAQYFGPGTRLLVL.

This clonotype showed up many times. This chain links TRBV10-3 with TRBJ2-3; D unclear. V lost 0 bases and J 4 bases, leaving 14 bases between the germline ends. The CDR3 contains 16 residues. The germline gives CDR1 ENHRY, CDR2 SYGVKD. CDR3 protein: CAISESKLVMPDTQYF. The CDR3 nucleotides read TGTGCCATCAGTGAGTCGAAGCTAGTGATGCCAGATACGCAGTATTTT.

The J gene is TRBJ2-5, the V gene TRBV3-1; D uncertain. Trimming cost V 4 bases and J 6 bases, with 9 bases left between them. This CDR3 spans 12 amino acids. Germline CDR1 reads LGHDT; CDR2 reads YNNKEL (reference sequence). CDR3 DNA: TGTGCCAGCAGCCCCTTTATGCAGACCCAGTACTTC. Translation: CASSPFMQTQYF.

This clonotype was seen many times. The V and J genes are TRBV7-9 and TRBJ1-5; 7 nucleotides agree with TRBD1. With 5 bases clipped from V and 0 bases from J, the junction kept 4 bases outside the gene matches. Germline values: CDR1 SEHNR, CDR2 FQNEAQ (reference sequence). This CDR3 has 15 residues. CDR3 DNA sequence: TGTGCCAGCAGCCCGACAGGGAGTAGCAATCAGCCCCAGCATTTT. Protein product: CASSPTGSSNQPQHF.

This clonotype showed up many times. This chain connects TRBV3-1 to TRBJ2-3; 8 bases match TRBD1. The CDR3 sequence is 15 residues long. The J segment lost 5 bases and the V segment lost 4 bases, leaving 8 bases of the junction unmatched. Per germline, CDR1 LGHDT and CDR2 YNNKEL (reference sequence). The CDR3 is CASSLGTGGLDTQYF. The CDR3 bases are TGTGCCAGCAGCCTGGGGACAGGAGGATTAGATACGCAGTATTTT.

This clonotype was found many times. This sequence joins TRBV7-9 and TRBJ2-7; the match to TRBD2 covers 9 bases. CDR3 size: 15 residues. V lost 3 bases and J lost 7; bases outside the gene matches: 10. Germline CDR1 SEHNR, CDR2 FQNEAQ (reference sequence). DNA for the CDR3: TGTGCCAGCAGCTTCGGGGCTAGCGGGATTGAGGAGCAGTACTTC. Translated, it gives CASSFGASGIEEQYF.

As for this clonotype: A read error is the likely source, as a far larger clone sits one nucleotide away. The CDR3 DNA follows: TGTGCCAGCAGGCCGGGACAGGGTCGTAAGGAGCAGTTCTTC. It specifies CASRPGQGRKEQFF. The V call is TRBV28, the J call TRBJ2-1; 9 bases map to TRBD1. Trimming at V came to 6 bases and at J to 10 bases, leaving 10 bases not matched to a gene. The CDR3 has 14 residues. The V gene's germline CDR1 is MDHEN and CDR2 SYDVKM.

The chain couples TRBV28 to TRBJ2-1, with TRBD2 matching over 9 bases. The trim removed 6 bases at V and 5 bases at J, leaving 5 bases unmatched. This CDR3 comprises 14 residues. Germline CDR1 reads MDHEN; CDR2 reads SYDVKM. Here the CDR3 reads CASRRGGANNEQFF. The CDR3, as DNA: TGTGCCAGCAGGCGCGGGGGGGCAAACAATGAGCAGTTCTTC.

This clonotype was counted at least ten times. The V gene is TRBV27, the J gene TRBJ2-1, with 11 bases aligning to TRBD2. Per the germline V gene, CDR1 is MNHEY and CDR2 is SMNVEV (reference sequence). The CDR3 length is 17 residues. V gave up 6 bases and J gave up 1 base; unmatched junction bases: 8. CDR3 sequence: CASRDTSGSRSYNEQFF. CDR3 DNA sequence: TGTGCCAGCAGGGATACTAGCGGGAGTAGATCCTACAATGAGCAGTTCTTC.

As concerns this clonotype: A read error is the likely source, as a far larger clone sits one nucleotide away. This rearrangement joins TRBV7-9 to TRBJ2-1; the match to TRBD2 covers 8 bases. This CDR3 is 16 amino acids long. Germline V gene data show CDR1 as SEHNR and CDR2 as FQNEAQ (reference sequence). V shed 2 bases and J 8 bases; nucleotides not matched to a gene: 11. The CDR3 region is CASSLMGLGVWDEQFF. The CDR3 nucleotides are TGTGCCAGCAGCTTAATGGGACTAGGGGTTTGGGATGAGCAGTTCTTC.

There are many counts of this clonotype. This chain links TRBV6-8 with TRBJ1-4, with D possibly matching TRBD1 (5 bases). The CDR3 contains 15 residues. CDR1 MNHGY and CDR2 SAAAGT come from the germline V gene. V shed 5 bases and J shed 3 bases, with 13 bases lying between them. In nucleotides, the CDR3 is TGTGCCAGCAGTCCGGACATGGGCGCTAATGAAAAACTGTTTTTT. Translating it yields CASSPDMGANEKLFF.

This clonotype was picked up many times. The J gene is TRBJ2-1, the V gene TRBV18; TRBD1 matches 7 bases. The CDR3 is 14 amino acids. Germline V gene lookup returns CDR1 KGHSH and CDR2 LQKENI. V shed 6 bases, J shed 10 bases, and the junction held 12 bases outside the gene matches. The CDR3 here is CASSLLEGAREQFF. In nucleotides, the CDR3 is TGTGCCAGCTCCCTCTTAGAGGGGGCGAGGGAGCAGTTCTTC.

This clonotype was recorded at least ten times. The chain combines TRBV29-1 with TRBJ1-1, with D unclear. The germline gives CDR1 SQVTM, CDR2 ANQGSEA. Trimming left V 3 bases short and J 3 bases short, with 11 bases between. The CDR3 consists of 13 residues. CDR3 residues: CSVDLLFYTEAFF. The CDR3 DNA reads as TGCAGCGTTGACTTGTTATTCTACACTGAAGCTTTCTTT.

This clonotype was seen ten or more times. The CDR3 reads CASSPGQGHQPQHF. In DNA, the CDR3 is TGTGCCAGCAGTCCGGGACAGGGGCATCAGCCCCAGCATTTT. This chain links TRBV2 with TRBJ1-5; TRBD1 aligns across 10 bases. The CDR3 has 14 amino acids. Germline-derived CDR1 and CDR2 are SNHLY and FYNNEI. Germline trimming cut 5 bases from V and 5 bases from J; bases unmatched to any gene: 3. Full variable domain (outside the CDR3, taken from reference TRBV2 and TRBJ1-5): EPEVTQTPSHQVTQMGQEVILRCVPISNHLYFYWYRQILGQKVEFLVSFYNNEISEKSEIFDDQFSVERPDGSNFTLKIRSTKLEDSAMYFCASSPGQGHQPQHFGDGTRLSIL.

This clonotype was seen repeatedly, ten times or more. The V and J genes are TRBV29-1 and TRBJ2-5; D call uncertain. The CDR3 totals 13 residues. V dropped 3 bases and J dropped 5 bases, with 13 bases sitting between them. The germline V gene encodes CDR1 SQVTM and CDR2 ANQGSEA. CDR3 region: CSVDIRVRETQYF. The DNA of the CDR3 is TGCAGCGTTGATATACGGGTGAGGGAGACCCAGTACTTC.

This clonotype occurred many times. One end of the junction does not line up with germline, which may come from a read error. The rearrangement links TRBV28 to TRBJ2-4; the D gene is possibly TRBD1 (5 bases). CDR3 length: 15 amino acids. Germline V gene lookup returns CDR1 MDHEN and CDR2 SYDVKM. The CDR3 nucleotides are TGTGCCAGCAGTTTTAGGGGTCACACCAACAACATTCAGTACTTC. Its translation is CASSFRGHTNNIQYF.